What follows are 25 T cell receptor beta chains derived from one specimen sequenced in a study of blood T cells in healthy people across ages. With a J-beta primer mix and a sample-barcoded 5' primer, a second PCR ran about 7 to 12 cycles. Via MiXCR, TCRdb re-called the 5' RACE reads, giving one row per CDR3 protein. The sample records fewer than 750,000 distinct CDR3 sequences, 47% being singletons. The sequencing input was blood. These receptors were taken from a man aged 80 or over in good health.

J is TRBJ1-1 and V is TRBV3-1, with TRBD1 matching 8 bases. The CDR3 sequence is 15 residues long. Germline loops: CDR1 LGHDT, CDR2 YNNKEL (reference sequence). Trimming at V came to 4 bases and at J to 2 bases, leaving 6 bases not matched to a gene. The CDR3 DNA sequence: TGTGCCAGCAGCCTGAGGGACAGGTTTAACACTGAAGCTTTCTTT. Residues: CASSLRDRFNTEAFF.

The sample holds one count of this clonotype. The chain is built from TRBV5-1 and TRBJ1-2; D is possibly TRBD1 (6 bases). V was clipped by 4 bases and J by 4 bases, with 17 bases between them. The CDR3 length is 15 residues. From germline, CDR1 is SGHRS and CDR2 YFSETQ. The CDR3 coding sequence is TGCGCCAGCAGCGGGGGCACAGGAACCTTCTATGGCTACACCTTC. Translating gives CASSGGTGTFYGYTF.

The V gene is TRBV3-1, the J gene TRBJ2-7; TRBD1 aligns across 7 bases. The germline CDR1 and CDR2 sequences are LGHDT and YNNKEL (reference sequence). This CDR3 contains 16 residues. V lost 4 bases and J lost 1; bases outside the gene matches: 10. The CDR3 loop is CASSPEGASPSYEQYF. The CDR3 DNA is TGTGCCAGCAGCCCAGAGGGGGCTAGCCCTTCCTACGAGCAGTACTTC.

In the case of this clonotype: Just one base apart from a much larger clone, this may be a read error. The DNA of the CDR3 is TGTGCCAGCAGTCGCTTGTCCAGAGGACAGTACAATGAGCAGTACTTC. Its translation is CASSRLSRGQYNEQYF. This sequence joins TRBV6-5 and TRBJ2-1; D is possibly TRBD1 (6 bases). Near its end, the DNA agrees better with TRBJ2-7, so the J call may be wrong. The V gene's germline CDR1 is MNHEY and CDR2 SVGAGI. The CDR3 has 16 residues.

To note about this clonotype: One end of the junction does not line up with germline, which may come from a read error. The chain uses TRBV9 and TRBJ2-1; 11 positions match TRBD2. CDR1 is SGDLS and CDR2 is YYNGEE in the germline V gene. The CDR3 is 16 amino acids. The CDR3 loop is CAGSSPLAGGPNEQFF. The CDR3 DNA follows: TGTGCCGGCAGCTCTCCCCTAGCGGGGGGCCCCAATGAGCAGTTCTTC.

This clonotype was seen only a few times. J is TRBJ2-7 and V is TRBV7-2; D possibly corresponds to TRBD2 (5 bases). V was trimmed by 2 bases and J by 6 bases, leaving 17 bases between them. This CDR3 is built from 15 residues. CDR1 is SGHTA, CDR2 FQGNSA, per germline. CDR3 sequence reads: CASSLTLGVRGEQYF. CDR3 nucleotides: TGTGCCAGCAGCTTAACTCTCGGGGTCAGAGGCGAGCAGTACTTC.

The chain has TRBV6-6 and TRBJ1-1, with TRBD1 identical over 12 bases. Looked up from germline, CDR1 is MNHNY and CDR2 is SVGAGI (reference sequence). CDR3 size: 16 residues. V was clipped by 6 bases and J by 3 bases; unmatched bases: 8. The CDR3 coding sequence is TGTGCCAGCAGCCCCGGGACAGGGGGCGTGGACACTGAAGCTTTCTTT. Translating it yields CASSPGTGGVDTEAFF.

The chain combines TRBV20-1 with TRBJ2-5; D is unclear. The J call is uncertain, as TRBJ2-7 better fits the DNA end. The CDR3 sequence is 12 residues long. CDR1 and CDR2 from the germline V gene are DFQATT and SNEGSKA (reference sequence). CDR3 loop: CSARDWTYEQYF. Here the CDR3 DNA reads TGCAGTGCTAGAGATTGGACCTACGAGCAGTACTTC.

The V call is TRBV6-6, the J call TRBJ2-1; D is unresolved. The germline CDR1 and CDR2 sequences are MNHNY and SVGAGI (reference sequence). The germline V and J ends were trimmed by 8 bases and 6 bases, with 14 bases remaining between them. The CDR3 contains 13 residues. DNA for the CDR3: TGTGCCAGCGACGATGGCTCCCTCAATGAGCAGTTCTTC. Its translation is CASDDGSLNEQFF.

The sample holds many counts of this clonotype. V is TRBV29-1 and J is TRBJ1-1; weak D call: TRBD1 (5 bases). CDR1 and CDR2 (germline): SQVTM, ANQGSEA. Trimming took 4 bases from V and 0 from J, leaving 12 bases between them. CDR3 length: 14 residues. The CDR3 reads CSVGKPGLNTEAFF. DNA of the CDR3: TGCAGCGTTGGTAAACCAGGGCTGAACACTGAAGCTTTCTTT.

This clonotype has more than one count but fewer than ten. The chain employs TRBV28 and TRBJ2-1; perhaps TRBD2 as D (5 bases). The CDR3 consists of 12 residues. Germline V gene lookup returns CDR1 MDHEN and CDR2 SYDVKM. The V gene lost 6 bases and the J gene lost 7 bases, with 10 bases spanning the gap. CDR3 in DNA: TGTGCCAGCAGAACGGACTTTAATGAGCAGTTCTTC. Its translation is CASRTDFNEQFF.

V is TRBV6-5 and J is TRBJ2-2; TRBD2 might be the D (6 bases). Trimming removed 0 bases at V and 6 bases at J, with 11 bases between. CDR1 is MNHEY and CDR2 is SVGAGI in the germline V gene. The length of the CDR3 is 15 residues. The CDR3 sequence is CASSYSQPSAGELFF. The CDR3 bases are TGTGCCAGCAGTTACTCGCAGCCTAGCGCCGGGGAGCTGTTTTTT.

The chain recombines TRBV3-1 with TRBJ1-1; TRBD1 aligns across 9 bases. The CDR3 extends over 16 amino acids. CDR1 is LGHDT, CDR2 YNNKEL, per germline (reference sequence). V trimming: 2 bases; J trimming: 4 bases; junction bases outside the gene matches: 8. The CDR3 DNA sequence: TGTGCCAGCAGCCAAAGGACGACAGGGGGGCTCACTGAAGCTTTCTTT. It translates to CASSQRTTGGLTEAFF. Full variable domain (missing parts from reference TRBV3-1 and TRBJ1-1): DTAVSQTPKYLVTQMGNDKSIKCEQNLGHDTMYWYKQDSKKFLKIMFSYNNKELIINETVPNRFSPKSPDKAHLNLHINSLELGDSAVYFCASSQRTTGGLTEAFFGQGTRLTVV.

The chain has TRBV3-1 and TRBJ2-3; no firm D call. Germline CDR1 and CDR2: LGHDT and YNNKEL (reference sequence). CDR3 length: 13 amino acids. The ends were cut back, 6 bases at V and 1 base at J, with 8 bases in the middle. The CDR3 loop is CASRPSGTDTQYF. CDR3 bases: TGTGCCAGCAGACCCAGCGGCACAGATACGCAGTATTTT.

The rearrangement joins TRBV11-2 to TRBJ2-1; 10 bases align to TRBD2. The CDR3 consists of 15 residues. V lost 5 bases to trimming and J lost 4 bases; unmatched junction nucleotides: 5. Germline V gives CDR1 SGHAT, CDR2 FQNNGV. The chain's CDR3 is CASSATSGAYNEQFF. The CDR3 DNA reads TGTGCCAGCAGCGCTACTAGCGGGGCATACAATGAGCAGTTCTTC.

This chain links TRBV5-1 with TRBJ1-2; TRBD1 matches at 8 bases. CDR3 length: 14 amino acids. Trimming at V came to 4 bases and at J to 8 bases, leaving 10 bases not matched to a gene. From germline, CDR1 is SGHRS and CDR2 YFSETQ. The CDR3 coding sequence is TGCGCCAGCAGCCCCGGACAGGGAAACGTGGGCTACACCTTC. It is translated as CASSPGQGNVGYTF.

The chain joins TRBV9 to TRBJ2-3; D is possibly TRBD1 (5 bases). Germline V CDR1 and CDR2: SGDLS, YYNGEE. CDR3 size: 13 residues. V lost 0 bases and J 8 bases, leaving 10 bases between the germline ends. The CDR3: CASSVGLRGTQYF. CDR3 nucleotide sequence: TGTGCCAGCAGCGTAGGTTTAAGGGGTACGCAGTATTTT.

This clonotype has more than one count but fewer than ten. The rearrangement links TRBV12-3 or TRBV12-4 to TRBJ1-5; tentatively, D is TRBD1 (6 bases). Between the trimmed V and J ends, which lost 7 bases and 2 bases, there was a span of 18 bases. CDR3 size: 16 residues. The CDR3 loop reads CASTITRGVGNQPQHF. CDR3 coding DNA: TGTGCCAGCACCATCACTAGGGGGGTTGGCAATCAGCCCCAGCATTTT.

The CDR3 reads CSARAGTTCEQYF. CDR3 coding DNA: TGCAGTGCTAGAGCCGGAACCACCTGCGAGCAGTACTTC. The chain employs TRBV20-1 and TRBJ2-7; D is undetermined. Trimming stripped 1 base from V and 6 bases from J, with 13 bases between. This CDR3 is built from 13 residues. Germline V gene data show CDR1 as DFQATT and CDR2 as SNEGSKA (reference sequence).

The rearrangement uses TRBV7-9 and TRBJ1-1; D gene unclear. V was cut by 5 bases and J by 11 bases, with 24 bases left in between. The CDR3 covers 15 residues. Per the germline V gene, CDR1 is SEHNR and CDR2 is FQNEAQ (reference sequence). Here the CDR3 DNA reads TGTGCCAGCAGCCACAGTACGTCTAGGTCCTTTGGGGCTTTCTTT. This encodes CASSHSTSRSFGAFF.

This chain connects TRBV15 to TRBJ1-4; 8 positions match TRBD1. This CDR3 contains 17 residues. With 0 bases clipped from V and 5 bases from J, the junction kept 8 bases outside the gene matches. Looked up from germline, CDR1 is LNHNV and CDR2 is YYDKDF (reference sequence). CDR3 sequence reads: CATSRDLLWDRNEKLFF. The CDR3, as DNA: TGTGCCACCAGCAGAGATTTACTTTGGGACAGGAATGAAAAACTGTTTTTT.

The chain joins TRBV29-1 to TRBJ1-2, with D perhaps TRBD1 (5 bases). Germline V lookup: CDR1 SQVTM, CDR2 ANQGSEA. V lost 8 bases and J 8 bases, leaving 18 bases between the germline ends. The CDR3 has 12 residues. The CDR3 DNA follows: TGCAGCCACTCCGGGGGGTCGGGAGGCTACACCTTC. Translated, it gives CSHSGGSGGYTF.

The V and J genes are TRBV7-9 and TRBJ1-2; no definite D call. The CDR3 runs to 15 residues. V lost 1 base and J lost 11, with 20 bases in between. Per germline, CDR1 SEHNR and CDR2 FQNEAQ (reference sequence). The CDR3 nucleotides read TGTGCCAGCAGCTTAGAAGGGCGGTTAACCAACGAGTACACCTTC. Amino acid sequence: CASSLEGRLTNEYTF.

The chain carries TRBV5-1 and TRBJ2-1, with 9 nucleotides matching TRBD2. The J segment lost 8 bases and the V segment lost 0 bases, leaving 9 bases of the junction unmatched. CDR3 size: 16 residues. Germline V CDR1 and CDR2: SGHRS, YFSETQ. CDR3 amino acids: CASSLGSGSRMDEQFF. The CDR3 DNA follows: TGCGCCAGCAGCTTGGGTAGCGGGAGTCGTATGGATGAGCAGTTCTTC.

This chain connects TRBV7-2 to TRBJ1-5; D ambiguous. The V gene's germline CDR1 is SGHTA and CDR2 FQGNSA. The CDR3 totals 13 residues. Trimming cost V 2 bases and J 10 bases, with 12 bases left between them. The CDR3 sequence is CASSLSGMDPQHF. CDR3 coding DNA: TGTGCCAGCAGCTTATCAGGCATGGATCCCCAGCATTTT.